One and the same sample provided the 4 T cell receptor beta chains below, sequenced in a study of monozygotic twins with inflammatory bowel disease. One entry per CDR3 protein, without DNA, is what TCRdb gives after re-calling the 5' RACE reads. This sample carries around 380,000 distinct CDR3 sequences, with approximately 2.3% going to the ten biggest clones. The sequencing sample was made of blood. The origin of the receptors is a human donor with ulcerative colitis or Crohn's disease, or a healthy co-twin of an affected twin (not recorded which).

The V gene is TRBV5-1, the J gene TRBJ2-1; TCRdb proposes TRBD2, but this gene call is untestable without DNA. This CDR3 is built from 13 residues. CDR1 SGHRS and CDR2 YFSETQ come from the germline V gene. The CDR3 protein is CASSVGLINEQFF.

CDR3 protein: CAWKVVRTYEQYF. The V call is TRBV30, the J call TRBJ2-7; TCRdb's assignment of TRBD2 cannot be checked, as there is no DNA. The CDR3 loop spans 13 amino acids. Per germline, CDR1 GTSNPN and CDR2 SVGIG (reference sequence).

This chain joins TRBV7-2 and TRBJ2-3; TCRdb proposes TRBD2, but this gene call is untestable without DNA. Germline V lookup: CDR1 SGHTA, CDR2 FQGNSA. The CDR3 totals 14 residues. The CDR3 here is CASSLGSPADTQYF.

This chain connects TRBV7-2 to TRBJ2-1; checking the TCRdb D call of TRBD2 is not possible without DNA. Germline V gives CDR1 SGHTA, CDR2 FQGNSA. The CDR3 covers 13 residues. The CDR3 sequence is CASSPGVGLAEFF.